The TCR beta chain described here comes from a study of cytomegalovirus exposure and HLA in healthy donors. Study results and caveats: Among TCR beta chains, those listed as cytomegalovirus-associated numbered approximately 150.

Generated by immunoSEQ multiplex PCR, the TCRdb table keeps only in-frame clones and is missing some. The table has 100,000 to 150,000 clones, approximately 92% seen once. Note on this clone: Its antigen is unknown.

V lost 5 bases to trimming and J lost 1 base, with 13 bases between them. CDR3 length: 14 amino acids. Germline CDR1 and CDR2: SGHRS and YFSETQ. Sequencing used PBMCs. V gene TRBV5-1 combines with J gene TRBJ2-7; TRBD1 is a possible D gene (6 bases). The TCR comes from a woman aged 18-29 years in good health and CMV-seronegative. CDR3 sequence (DNA): TGCGCCAGCAGGTGGCAGGGGAGTTCCTACGAGCAGTACTTC. Translated: CASRWQGSSYEQYF.